The sequence of this TCR beta chain was determined in a study of blood T cell repertoires in COVID-19. Background on the study: Samples came from the United States, Italy and Spain, spanning acute and convalescent COVID-19.

Cohorts were based on clinical histories the participants reported. Resolution of symptoms, clearance, or two negative PCRs was present in recovered Cohort 3 donors. The V gene's germline CDR1 is MNHEY and CDR2 SVGAGI. Trimming stripped 6 bases from V and 1 base from J, with 9 bases between. This CDR3 region has 13 residues. Per the authors' pipeline: Nucleated cell number was recorded as an estimate derived from reference gene primer amplification. Sequencing was performed with immunoSEQ multiplex PCR; in TCRdb, only in-frame clones are kept and a portion is missing. From that table come the V and J calls and clone size; the DNA was used to work out D and trimming. The sample lists 250,000 to 350,000 clones, approximately 85% occurring once.

The rearrangement links TRBV6-5 to TRBJ1-1, with D perhaps TRBD1 (6 bases). Sequenced: PBMCs or T cells enriched from blood (not recorded which). This TCR was sampled from a woman aged 30 to 39 who had recovered from COVID-19. This CDR3 reads CASRMDRNTEAFF. CDR3 nucleotide sequence: TGTGCCAGCAGGATGGACAGGAACACTGAAGCTTTCTTT.